What follows are 18 T cell receptor beta chains derived from one specimen sequenced in a study of T-cell memory formation after mild COVID-19. TCRdb re-analysed the 5' RACE reads in MiXCR, keeping a single row per CDR3 protein. The sample comprises around 120,000 distinct CDR3 sequences, 16% of which are singletons, and approximately 13% rests with the top ten. The material sequenced was PBMCs or a T cell subset sorted from them (not recorded which). These receptor sequences come from an adult woman who had mild COVID-19 (a few samples of this study predate the infection). Cell type and time point are not known.

This clonotype was seen a handful of times. The chain has TRBV9 and TRBJ2-1; 8 bases agree with TRBD2. This CDR3 comprises 17 residues. The J segment lost 7 bases and the V segment lost 0 bases, leaving 12 bases of the junction unmatched. Germline values: CDR1 SGDLS, CDR2 YYNGEE. As DNA, the CDR3 is TGTGCCAGCAGCGTAGATGGTAGCGGGGTGGTAATTAATGAGCAGTTCTTC. Encoded protein: CASSVDGSGVVINEQFF.

This clonotype was counted at least ten times. Here the CDR3 reads CASSPPGLQQFF. CDR3 coding DNA: TGTGCCAGCAGTCCCCCAGGGCTCCAGCAGTTCTTC. The chain combines TRBV28 with TRBJ2-1; TRBD1 might be the D (5 bases). The germline V gene encodes CDR1 MDHEN and CDR2 SYDVKM. Trimming removed 5 bases from V and 11 bases from J, with 13 bases in between. The CDR3 is 12 residues long.

The V gene is TRBV28, the J gene TRBJ2-1, with D possibly matching TRBD1 (6 bases). The CDR3 spans 17 residues. The V end lost 6 bases, the J end lost 10 bases, and 28 bases lay between the germline ends. Germline V CDR1 and CDR2: MDHEN, SYDVKM. CDR3 in DNA: TGTGCCAGCAGAACGAGTACAGGGATAGTTCGGGACGGCGAGCAGTTCTTC. This sequence encodes CASRTSTGIVRDGEQFF. The full variable domain, rest sourced from reference TRBV28 and TRBJ2-1, is DVKVTQSSRYLVKRTGEKVFLECVQDMDHENMFWYRQDPGLGLRLIYFSYDVKMKEKGDIPEGYSVSREKKERFSLILESASTNQTSMYLCASRTSTGIVRDGEQFFGPGTRLTVL.

This clonotype was found a few times. The V and J genes are TRBV30 and TRBJ2-5, with TRBD2 as a possible D gene (5 bases). V lost 4 bases, J lost 5 bases, and 17 bases lay in between. The CDR3 runs 14 residues. In germline, CDR1 is GTSNPN, CDR2 SVGIG (reference sequence). The CDR3 DNA sequence: TGTGCCTGGACTCCAACGGGGTCATGGGAGACCCAGTACTTC. This sequence encodes CAWTPTGSWETQYF. Combining the CDR3 with reference TRBV30 and TRBJ2-5 gives the whole variable domain SQTIHQWPATLVQPVGSPLSLECTVEGTSNPNLYWYRQAAGRGLQLLFYSVGIGQISSEVPQNLSASRPQDRQFILSSKKLLLSDSGFYLCAWTPTGSWETQYFGPGTRLLVL.

The V call is TRBV7-9, the J call TRBJ2-2; D call uncertain. Looked up from germline, CDR1 is SEHNR and CDR2 is FQNEAQ (reference sequence). This CDR3 contains 15 residues. The germline V and J ends were trimmed by 3 bases and 1 base, with 9 bases remaining between them. The CDR3 nucleotides read TGTGCCAGCAGCTTCAACAGCCGGAACACCGGGGAGCTGTTTTTT. It encodes CASSFNSRNTGELFF.

The V gene is TRBV7-6, the J gene TRBJ2-1, with 10 positions matching TRBD2. Germline-derived CDR1 and CDR2 are SGHVS and FNYEAQ. V trimming: 6 bases; J trimming: 8 bases; junction bases outside the gene matches: 19. The CDR3 sequence is 18 residues long. The CDR3, as DNA: TGTGCCAGCAGACTAGGCTCAGCGGGAGGGCCTTTGAACGATGAGCAGTTCTTC. Translating gives CASRLGSAGGPLNDEQFF. The entire variable domain, with the rest obtained from reference TRBV7-6 and TRBJ2-1, is as follows: GAGVSQSPRYKVTKRGQDVALRCDPISGHVSLYWYRQALGQGPEFLTYFNYEAQQDKSGLPNDRFSAERPEGSISTLTIQRTEQRDSAMYRCASRLGSAGGPLNDEQFFGPGTRLTVL.

The chain carries TRBV5-8 and TRBJ1-5; D is possibly TRBD1 (6 bases). Germline V gene data show CDR1 as SGHTS and CDR2 as YDEGEE. The CDR3 is made up of 15 amino acids. V lost 4 bases and J lost 7, with 18 bases in between. The CDR3 DNA reads as TGTGCCAGCAGCGCTCCCGGGGGGGGCTGGCAGCCCCAGCATTTT. This translates into CASSAPGGGWQPQHF.

This chain joins TRBV7-8 and TRBJ1-6, with TRBD1 matching 8 bases. CDR1 and CDR2 from the germline V gene are SGHVS and FQNEAQ. The CDR3 covers 14 residues. Trimming removed 6 bases from V and 7 bases from J; junction bases left unmatched: 5. CDR3 sequence: CASRPGQVNSPLHF. CDR3 in DNA: TGTGCCAGCAGGCCGGGACAGGTGAATTCACCCCTCCACTTT. Full variable domain (rest looked up from reference TRBV7-8 and TRBJ1-6): GAGVSQSPRYKVAKRGQDVALRCDPISGHVSLFWYQQALGQGPEFLTYFQNEAQLDKSGLPSDRFFAERPEGSVSTLKIQRTQQEDSAVYLCASRPGQVNSPLHFGNGTRLTVT.

This sequence joins TRBV5-1 and TRBJ1-2; no definite D call. The CDR3 extends over 13 amino acids. Between the trimmed V and J ends, which lost 2 bases and 5 bases, there was a span of 10 bases. The germline gives CDR1 SGHRS, CDR2 YFSETQ. CDR3 DNA sequence: TGCGCCAGCAGCTTCATGTCCCAATATGGCTACACCTTC. It codes for CASSFMSQYGYTF.

The rearrangement uses TRBV5-1 and TRBJ2-2, with no clear D. The CDR3 has 15 residues. Trimming removed 1 base from V and 2 bases from J, with 9 bases in between. The germline gives CDR1 SGHRS, CDR2 YFSETQ. CDR3 amino acids: CASSLWQANTGELFF. As DNA, the CDR3 is TGCGCCAGCAGCTTGTGGCAGGCCAACACCGGGGAGCTGTTTTTT.

This clonotype has only a few counts. The genes are TRBV10-3 and TRBJ2-1; 8 bases are a match to TRBD2. V shed 2 bases, J shed 4 bases, and the junction held 4 bases outside the gene matches. The length of the CDR3 is 15 residues. Looked up from germline, CDR1 is ENHRY and CDR2 is SYGVKD. The CDR3 DNA reads as TGTGCCATCAGTGAGATCGAGCGGGGGTACAATGAGCAGTTCTTC. Protein sequence: CAISEIERGYNEQFF.

This clonotype was seen more than once but under ten times. The chain has TRBV11-2 and TRBJ1-1; a possible D gene is TRBD1 (6 bases). This CDR3 comprises 15 residues. Germline CDR1 reads SGHAT; CDR2 reads FQNNGV. V gave up 5 bases and J gave up 1 base, with 14 bases separating them. The CDR3 loop is CASSPNPQGNTEAFF. The CDR3 region has the DNA TGTGCCAGCAGCCCCAACCCACAGGGGAACACTGAAGCTTTCTTT.

The V call is TRBV5-8, the J call TRBJ1-2; tentative D call: TRBD1 (6 bases). Germline CDR1 SGHTS, CDR2 YDEGEE. The CDR3 consists of 17 residues. The ends were cut back, 4 bases at V and 2 bases at J, with 21 bases in the middle. In nucleotides, the CDR3 is TGTGCCAGCAGCCCTTTGGGTTTCTCCAGGGGAAACTATGGCTACACCTTC. Translation: CASSPLGFSRGNYGYTF.

The chain combines TRBV5-1 with TRBJ2-7, with D possibly matching TRBD1 (6 bases). Germline V gene sequence: CDR1 SGHRS, CDR2 YFSETQ. CDR3 length: 16 residues. The V end was cut by 2 bases, the J end by 0 bases, with 15 bases between. The CDR3 sequence: CASSFGWWTASYEQYF. CDR3 coding DNA: TGCGCCAGCAGCTTCGGGTGGTGGACAGCCTCCTACGAGCAGTACTTC.

The sample holds a few counts of this clonotype. The chain couples TRBV19 to TRBJ2-1; weak D call: TRBD1 (5 bases). Germline V gene sequence: CDR1 LNHDA, CDR2 SQIVND (reference sequence). The CDR3 runs to 15 residues. V was clipped by 3 bases and J by 8 bases, with 17 bases between them. The DNA for the CDR3 is TGTGCCAGTAGTATCGATGTCAGGGCCCTTGATGAGCAGTTCTTC. This translates into CASSIDVRALDEQFF.

The chain recombines TRBV20-1 with TRBJ2-3; D possibly matches TRBD1 or TRBD2 (5 bases each). The CDR3 contains 14 residues. Trimming shortened V by 3 bases and J by 2 bases, and 12 bases separated the two germline ends. The germline V gene encodes CDR1 DFQATT and CDR2 SNEGSKA (reference sequence). The CDR3 DNA follows: TGCAGTGCTAGCCCTTGGGACCTCACAGATACGCAGTATTTT. Translated, it gives CSASPWDLTDTQYF.

This chain uses TRBV29-1 with TRBJ1-1; TRBD1 might be the D (5 bases). Germline V lookup: CDR1 SQVTM, CDR2 ANQGSEA. CDR3 length equals 13 residues. V lost 3 bases, J lost 0 bases, and 8 bases lay in between. The CDR3 DNA reads TGCAGCGTTGAGGGGGAAATGAACACTGAAGCTTTCTTT. Amino acid sequence: CSVEGEMNTEAFF.

The rearrangement links TRBV10-3 to TRBJ2-3; 10 nucleotides align to TRBD2. Trimming cost V 2 bases and J 0 bases; bases outside gene matches: 2. This CDR3 region has 16 residues. Germline V CDR1 and CDR2: ENHRY, SYGVKD. The CDR3 reads CAISEGSGGSTDTQYF. CDR3 DNA sequence: TGTGCCATCAGTGAGGGTAGCGGGGGGAGCACAGATACGCAGTATTTT.